Presented here are 25 T cell receptor beta chains from one specimen sequenced in a study of cytomegalovirus exposure and HLA in healthy donors. The PCR had 60 Vbeta and 13 Jbeta primers. The table came from immunoSEQ multiplex PCR; TCRdb's copy has only in-frame clones and leaves some out. The sample yields about 160,000 clones, roughly 79% seen once. Sequences were obtained from PBMCs. These receptors were collected from a woman between 45 and 60 years old in good health and CMV-seropositive.

The gene calls are TRBV9 and TRBJ2-3, with TRBD2 matching 7 bases. The CDR3 consists of 17 residues. V shed 0 bases and J 0 bases; nucleotides not matched to a gene: 7. The germline V gene has CDR1 SGDLS and CDR2 YYNGEE. CDR3 in amino acids: CASSVGRAGQSTDTQYF. CDR3 in DNA: TGTGCCAGCAGCGTAGGGCGAGCGGGGCAGAGCACAGATACGCAGTATTTT.

The CDR3 region is CSDRTLNYGYTF. The DNA for the CDR3 is TGCAGCGACAGAACGCTAAACTATGGCTACACCTTC. This chain links TRBV29-1 with TRBJ1-2; D not resolved. Trimming took off 7 bases at V and 2 bases at J, with 11 bases between the two ends. The CDR3 length is 12 residues. The germline V gene has CDR1 SQVTM and CDR2 ANQGSEA.

This clone was counted between two and nine times. The gene calls are TRBV27 and TRBJ1-2, with 8 bases identical to TRBD1. There are 14 residues in the CDR3. Per germline, CDR1 MNHEY and CDR2 SMNVEV (reference sequence). Losses at the gene ends were 5 bases for V and 5 bases for J; bases not matched to a gene: 7. CDR3 loop: CASSPQGGIYGYTF. CDR3 bases: TGTGCCAGCAGTCCACAGGGGGGGATTTATGGCTACACCTTC.

The chain links TRBV4-3 to TRBJ2-5, with D perhaps TRBD1 (6 bases). V dropped 0 bases and J dropped 6 bases, with 11 bases sitting between them. Germline-derived CDR1 and CDR2 are LGHNA and YSLEER. The CDR3 covers 14 residues. CDR3 nucleotide sequence: TGCGCCAGCAGCCAAGAAACAGGGACCAAGACCCAGTACTTC. Amino acids: CASSQETGTKTQYF.

This chain uses TRBV7-2 with TRBJ1-3; unclear D gene. In germline, CDR1 is SGHTA, CDR2 FQGNSA. Trimming removed 2 bases from V and 2 bases from J, with 10 bases in between. The CDR3 extends over 15 amino acids. The CDR3 protein is CASSLSARTGNTIYF. The CDR3 nucleotides read TGTGCCAGCAGCTTATCCGCCAGAACTGGAAACACCATATATTTT.

V is TRBV6-1 and J is TRBJ2-3, with 11 bases matching TRBD2. CDR1 is MNHNS and CDR2 is SASEGT in the germline V gene. Trimming took 2 bases from V and 2 from J; bases not matched to a gene: 9. The CDR3 length is 18 residues. CDR3 loop: CASSESLLAGGPTDTQYF. The CDR3 region has the DNA TGTGCCAGCAGTGAATCTCTGCTAGCGGGGGGACCCACAGATACGCAGTATTTT.

The V and J genes are TRBV6-5 and TRBJ2-7; 8 nucleotides agree with TRBD1. CDR3 length: 15 amino acids. The germline V gene has CDR1 MNHEY and CDR2 SVGAGI. J was trimmed by 0 bases and V by 8 bases; bases with no gene match: 9. The CDR3 here is CASRPGTGHSYEQYF. Here the CDR3 DNA reads TGTGCCAGCCGTCCCGGGACAGGCCACTCCTACGAGCAGTACTTC.

This clone was detected only once. The genes are TRBV30 and TRBJ2-7; 9 positions agree with TRBD1. From germline, CDR1 is GTSNPN and CDR2 SVGIG (reference sequence). CDR3 length: 15 residues. The J segment lost 4 bases and the V segment lost 1 base, leaving 8 bases of the junction unmatched. Here the CDR3 DNA reads TGTGCCTGGAGTGCGAGAAACAGGGGGCGGTACGAGCAGTACTTC. The encoded protein is CAWSARNRGRYEQYF. The full variable domain, with the rest looked up from reference TRBV30 and TRBJ2-7, is SQTIHQWPATLVQPVGSPLSLECTVEGTSNPNLYWYRQAAGRGLQLLFYSVGIGQISSEVPQNLSASRPQDRQFILSSKKLLLSDSGFYLCAWSARNRGRYEQYFGPGTRLTVT.

The rearrangement joins TRBV5-6 to TRBJ2-2; 9 bases are a match to TRBD1. V trimming: 0 bases; J trimming: 7 bases; junction bases outside the gene matches: 4. Germline CDR1 SGHDT, CDR2 YYEEEE. The length of the CDR3 is 15 residues. The CDR3 DNA sequence: TGTGCCAGCAGCTTGGGACAGGGGGAAGGCGGGGAGCTGTTTTTT. Translating it yields CASSLGQGEGGELFF.

This chain joins TRBV5-4 and TRBJ2-7; TRBD1 might be the D (5 bases). The germline gives CDR1 SGHNT, CDR2 YYREEE (reference sequence). V lost 0 bases and J 6 bases, leaving 16 bases between the germline ends. This CDR3 contains 15 residues. This CDR3 is CASSLGTNRFSEQYF. CDR3 DNA: TGTGCCAGCAGCTTGGGGACAAATCGATTCTCCGAGCAGTACTTC.

This clone was seen just once. The chain has TRBV19 and TRBJ2-3; 8 bases map to TRBD2. The V and J ends lost 3 bases and 4 bases, in that order; junction bases with no gene match: 24. Germline CDR1 is LNHDA and CDR2 is SQIVND (reference sequence). CDR3 length equals 21 residues. The CDR3 nucleotides read TGTGCCAGTAGTATGGGGTATAGTAGCGGGACTCCCGGAGGGGTCGCAGATACGCAGTATTTT. It codes for CASSMGYSSGTPGGVADTQYF.

The rearrangement joins TRBV18 to TRBJ1-4; possible D gene TRBD1, 5 bases. Germline loops: CDR1 KGHSH, CDR2 LQKENI. The CDR3 sequence is 17 residues long. V lost 3 bases, J lost 6 bases, and 20 bases lay in between. The CDR3 is CASSPRPPSSGDEKLFF. The DNA for the CDR3 is TGTGCCAGCTCACCTAGACCGCCTTCATCGGGGGATGAAAAACTGTTTTTT. The full variable domain, its missing parts supplied by reference TRBV18 and TRBJ1-4, is NAGVMQNPRHLVRRRGQEARLRCSPMKGHSHVYWYRQLPEEGLKFMVYLQKENIIDESGMPKERFSAEFPKEGPSILRIQQVVRGDSAAYFCASSPRPPSSGDEKLFFGSGTQLSVL.

About this clone itself: At one boundary the junction diverges from the germline segment, which might be a read error. This sequence joins TRBV7-7 and TRBJ2-5; 7 bases line up with TRBD2. This CDR3 region has 14 residues. The V gene's germline CDR1 is SSHAT and CDR2 FNYEAQ (reference sequence). CDR3 DNA sequence: TGTGCTAGCAGCTCTGGGCGGGAGTGGGAGACCCAGTACTTC. This translates into CASSSGREWETQYF.

V is TRBV5-6 and J is TRBJ1-4; TRBD1 might be the D (5 bases). Trimming removed 2 bases from V and 8 bases from J, with 10 bases in between. Germline loops: CDR1 SGHDT, CDR2 YYEEEE. CDR3 length: 13 amino acids. The chain's CDR3 is CASSLQVREKLFF. As DNA, the CDR3 is TGTGCCAGCAGCTTACAGGTGCGAGAAAAACTGTTTTTT.

This clone came up a few times. The chain couples TRBV7-2 to TRBJ2-1; TRBD2 matches at 7 bases. Germline loops: CDR1 SGHTA, CDR2 FQGNSA. The CDR3 consists of 15 residues. V was pared by 5 bases and J by 2 bases, with 6 bases of the junction left unmatched. The CDR3, as DNA: TGTGCCAGCAGCCAGACTAGCAGACCCTACAATGAGCAGTTCTTC. This translates into CASSQTSRPYNEQFF. Using reference TRBV7-2 and TRBJ2-1 for the parts outside the CDR3, the full variable domain is GAGVSQSPSNKVTEKGKDVELRCDPISGHTALYWYRQSLGQGLEFLIYFQGNSAPDKSGLPSDRFSAERTGGSVSTLTIQRTQQEDSAVYLCASSQTSRPYNEQFFGPGTRLTVL.

This clone was seen more than once but under ten times. The chain employs TRBV30 and TRBJ1-3, with D maybe TRBD1 (6 bases). The V end lost 3 bases, the J end lost 0 bases, and 12 bases lay between the germline ends. The germline CDR1 and CDR2 sequences are GTSNPN and SVGIG (reference sequence). This CDR3 comprises 15 residues. In DNA form, the CDR3 reads TGTGCCTGGAGAAGACAGGCGCGCTCTGGAAACACCATATATTTT. It translates to CAWRRQARSGNTIYF.

This clone was seen a handful of times. The CDR3 sequence: CASSEQMSNQPQHF. The CDR3 DNA is TGTGCCAGCAGTGAACAGATGAGCAATCAGCCCCAGCATTTT. V gene TRBV2 combines with J gene TRBJ1-5; D is unresolved. V lost 2 bases to trimming and J lost 1 base, with 6 bases between them. This CDR3 is 14 amino acids long. Germline CDR1 and CDR2: SNHLY and FYNNEI.

This clone has more than one count but fewer than ten. This chain connects TRBV4-3 to TRBJ1-2; D perhaps matches TRBD1 (6 bases). The CDR3 has 13 amino acids. Germline CDR1 is LGHNA and CDR2 is YSLEER. V was trimmed by 3 bases and J by 4 bases, leaving 9 bases between them. The CDR3: CASSQVQGYGYTF. The DNA for the CDR3 is TGCGCCAGCAGCCAGGTACAGGGCTATGGCTACACCTTC.

This clone was observed a few times. V usage is TRBV7-2 and J usage is TRBJ2-1, with a tentative D call TRBD2 (6 bases). The CDR3 covers 18 residues. Germline V gene lookup returns CDR1 SGHTA and CDR2 FQGNSA. V was shortened by 3 bases and J by 0 bases, with 18 bases between the two germline ends. The chain's CDR3 is CASSLGGITGNSYNEQFF. CDR3 sequence (DNA): TGTGCCAGCAGCTTGGGAGGAATCACCGGGAACTCCTACAATGAGCAGTTCTTC.

This clone showed up just a few times. V and J are TRBV19 and TRBJ2-1; 9 bases map to TRBD2. The CDR3 consists of 17 residues. Germline values: CDR1 LNHDA, CDR2 SQIVND (reference sequence). V dropped 3 bases and J dropped 7; count of bases not matched to a gene: 13. The CDR3 DNA reads TGTGCCAGTAGTATCTCACTTGGTGGCGGGAGGGAGAATGAGCAGTTCTTC. Its protein is CASSISLGGGRENEQFF. Filled out from reference TRBV19 and TRBJ2-1, the complete variable domain reads DGGITQSPKYLFRKEGQNVTLSCEQNLNHDAMYWYRQDPGQGLRLIYYSQIVNDFQKGDIAEGYSVSREKKESFPLTVTSAQKNPTAFYLCASSISLGGGRENEQFFGPGTRLTVL.

The chain carries TRBV4-3 and TRBJ1-1; the match to TRBD1 covers 10 bases. With 0 bases clipped from V and 4 bases from J, the junction kept 8 bases outside the gene matches. There are 17 residues in the CDR3. The germline V gene encodes CDR1 LGHNA and CDR2 YSLEER. The CDR3 protein is CASSQDALGQGSTEAFF. In DNA, the CDR3 is TGCGCCAGCAGCCAAGATGCTCTGGGACAGGGGAGCACTGAAGCTTTCTTT.

Only one count was recorded for this clone. The rearrangement uses TRBV25-1 and TRBJ2-5; 9 bases line up with TRBD1. Germline V gene data show CDR1 as MGHDK and CDR2 as SYGVNS. The CDR3 contains 16 residues. The ends lost 5 bases at V and 3 bases at J; junction bases unmatched: 10. Here the CDR3 reads CASSPPPGQGKETQYF. The CDR3 nucleotides read TGTGCCAGCAGTCCACCCCCGGGACAGGGAAAAGAGACCCAGTACTTC.

In this sample, this clone turned up a few times. The chain employs TRBV6-5 and TRBJ1-2, with 7 bases identical to TRBD1. V trimming: 5 bases; J trimming: 8 bases; junction bases outside the gene matches: 8. Germline CDR1 reads MNHEY; CDR2 reads SVGAGI. The CDR3 is made up of 13 amino acids. The CDR3 is CASSDPTGRGYTF. The CDR3 region has the DNA TGTGCCAGCAGTGACCCGACAGGGCGAGGCTACACCTTC.

CDR3 sequence: CASRATPAGYSNQPQHF. In DNA, the CDR3 is TGTGCCAGCAGGGCAACCCCCGCGGGTTATAGCAATCAGCCCCAGCATTTT. V is TRBV27 and J is TRBJ1-5; no definite D call. Trimming removed 6 bases at V and 0 bases at J, with 18 bases between. The CDR3 is 17 residues long. Germline CDR1 reads MNHEY; CDR2 reads SMNVEV (reference sequence).

V usage is TRBV6-5 and J usage is TRBJ2-7, with a weak D call TRBD1 (6 bases). V lost 8 bases and J 4 bases, leaving 18 bases between the germline ends. This CDR3 has 14 residues. Germline CDR1 reads MNHEY; CDR2 reads SVGAGI. The chain's CDR3 is CASGGRDPLYEQYF. CDR3 sequence (DNA): TGTGCCAGCGGGGGCAGGGACCCTTTGTACGAGCAGTACTTC.